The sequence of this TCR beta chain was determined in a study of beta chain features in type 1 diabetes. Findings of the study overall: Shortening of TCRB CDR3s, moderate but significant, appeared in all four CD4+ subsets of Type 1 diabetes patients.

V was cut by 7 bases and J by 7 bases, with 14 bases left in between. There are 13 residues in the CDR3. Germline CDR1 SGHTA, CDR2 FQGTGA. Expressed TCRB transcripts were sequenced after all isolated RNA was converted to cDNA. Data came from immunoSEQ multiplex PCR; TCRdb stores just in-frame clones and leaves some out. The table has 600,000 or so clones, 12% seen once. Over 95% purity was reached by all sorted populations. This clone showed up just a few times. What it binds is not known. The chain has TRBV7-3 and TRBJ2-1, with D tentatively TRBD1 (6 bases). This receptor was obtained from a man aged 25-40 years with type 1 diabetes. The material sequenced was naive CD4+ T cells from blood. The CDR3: CASTNGQTNEQFF. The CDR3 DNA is TGTGCCAGCACCAATGGACAGACGAATGAGCAGTTCTTC.